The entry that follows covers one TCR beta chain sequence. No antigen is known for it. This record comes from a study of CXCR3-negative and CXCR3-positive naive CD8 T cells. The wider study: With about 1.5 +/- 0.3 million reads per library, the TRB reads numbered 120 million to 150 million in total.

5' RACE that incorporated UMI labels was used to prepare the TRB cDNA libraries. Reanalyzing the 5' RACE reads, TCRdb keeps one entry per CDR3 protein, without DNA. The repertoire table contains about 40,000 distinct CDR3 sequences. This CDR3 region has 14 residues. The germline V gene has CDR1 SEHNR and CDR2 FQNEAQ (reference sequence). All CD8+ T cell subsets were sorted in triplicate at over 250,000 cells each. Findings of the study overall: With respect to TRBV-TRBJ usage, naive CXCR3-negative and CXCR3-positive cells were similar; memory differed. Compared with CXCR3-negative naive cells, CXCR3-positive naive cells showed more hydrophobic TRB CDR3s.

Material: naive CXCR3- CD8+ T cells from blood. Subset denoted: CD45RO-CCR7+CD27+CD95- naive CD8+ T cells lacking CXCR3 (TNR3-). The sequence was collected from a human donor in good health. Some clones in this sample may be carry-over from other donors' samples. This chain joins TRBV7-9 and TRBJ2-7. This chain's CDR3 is CASSLGLAWYEQYF.